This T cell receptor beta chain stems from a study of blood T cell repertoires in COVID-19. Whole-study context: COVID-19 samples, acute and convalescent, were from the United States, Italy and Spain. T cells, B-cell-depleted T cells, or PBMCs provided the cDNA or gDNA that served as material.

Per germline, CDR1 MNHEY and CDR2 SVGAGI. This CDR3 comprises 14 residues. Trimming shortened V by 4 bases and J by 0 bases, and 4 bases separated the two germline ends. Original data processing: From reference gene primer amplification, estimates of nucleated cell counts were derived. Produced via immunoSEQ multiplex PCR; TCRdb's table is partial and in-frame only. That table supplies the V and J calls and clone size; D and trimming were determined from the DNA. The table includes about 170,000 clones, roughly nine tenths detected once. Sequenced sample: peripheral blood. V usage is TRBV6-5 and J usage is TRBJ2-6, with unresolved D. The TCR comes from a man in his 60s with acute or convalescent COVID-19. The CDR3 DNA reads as TGTGCCAGCAGTTTCCTCTCTGGGGCCAACGTCCTGACTTTC. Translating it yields CASSFLSGANVLTF.